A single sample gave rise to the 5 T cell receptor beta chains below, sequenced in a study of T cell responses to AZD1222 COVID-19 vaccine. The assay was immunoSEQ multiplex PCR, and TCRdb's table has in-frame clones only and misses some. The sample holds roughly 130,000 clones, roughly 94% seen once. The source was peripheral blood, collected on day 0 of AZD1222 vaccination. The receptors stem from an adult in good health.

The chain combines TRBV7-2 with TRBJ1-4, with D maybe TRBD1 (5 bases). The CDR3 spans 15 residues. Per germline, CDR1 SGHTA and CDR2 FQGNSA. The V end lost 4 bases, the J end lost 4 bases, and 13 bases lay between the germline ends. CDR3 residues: CASSSLEGYNEKLFF. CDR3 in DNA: TGTGCCAGCAGCTCCCTCGAGGGGTATAATGAAAAACTGTTTTTT. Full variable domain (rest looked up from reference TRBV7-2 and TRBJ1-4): GAGVSQSPSNKVTEKGKDVELRCDPISGHTALYWYRQSLGQGLEFLIYFQGNSAPDKSGLPSDRFSAERTGGSVSTLTIQRTQQEDSAVYLCASSSLEGYNEKLFFGSGTQLSVL.

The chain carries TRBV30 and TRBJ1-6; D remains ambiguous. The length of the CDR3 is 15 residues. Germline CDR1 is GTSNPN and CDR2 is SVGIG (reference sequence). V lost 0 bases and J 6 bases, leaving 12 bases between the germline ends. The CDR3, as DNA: TGTGCCTGGAGTGTACAAGAAGGTGGTAATTCACCCCTCCACTTT. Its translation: CAWSVQEGGNSPLHF.

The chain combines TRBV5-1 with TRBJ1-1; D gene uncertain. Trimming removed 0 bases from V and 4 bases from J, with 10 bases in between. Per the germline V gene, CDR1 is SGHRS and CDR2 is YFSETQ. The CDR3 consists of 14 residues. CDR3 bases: TGCGCCAGCAGCTTGGGGCAGCCAGGCACTGAAGCTTTCTTT. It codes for CASSLGQPGTEAFF.

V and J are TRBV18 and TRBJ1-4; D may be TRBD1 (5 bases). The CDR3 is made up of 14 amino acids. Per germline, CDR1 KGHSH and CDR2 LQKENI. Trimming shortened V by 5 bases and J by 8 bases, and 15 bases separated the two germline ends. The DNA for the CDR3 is TGTGCCAGCTCAAAAGGGGTCCACGCAGAAAAACTGTTTTTT. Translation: CASSKGVHAEKLFF.

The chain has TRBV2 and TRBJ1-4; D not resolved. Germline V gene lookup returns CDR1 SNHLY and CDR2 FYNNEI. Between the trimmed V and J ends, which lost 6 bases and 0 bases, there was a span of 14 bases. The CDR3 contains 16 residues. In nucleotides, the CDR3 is TGTGCCAGCAGGGATCCCGGGCGGACAACTAATGAAAAACTGTTTTTT. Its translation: CASRDPGRTTNEKLFF.